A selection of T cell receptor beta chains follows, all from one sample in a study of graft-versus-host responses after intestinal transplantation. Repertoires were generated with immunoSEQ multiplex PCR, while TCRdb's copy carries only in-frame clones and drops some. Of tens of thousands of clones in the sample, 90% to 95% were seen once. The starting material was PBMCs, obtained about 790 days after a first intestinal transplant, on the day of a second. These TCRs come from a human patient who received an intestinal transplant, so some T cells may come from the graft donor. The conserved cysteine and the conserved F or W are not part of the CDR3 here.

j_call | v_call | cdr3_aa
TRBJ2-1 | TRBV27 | ASSFTRASSYNEQF
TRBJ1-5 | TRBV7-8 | ASSLAQAVWSNQPQH
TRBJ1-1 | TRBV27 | ASSLGQTYTEAF
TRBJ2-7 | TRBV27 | ASRPGLGEQY
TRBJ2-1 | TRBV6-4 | ASSDSAGGHNEQF
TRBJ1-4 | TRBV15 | ATSRDTGTANEKLF
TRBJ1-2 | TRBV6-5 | ASSYHSTGNGYT
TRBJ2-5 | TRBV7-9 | ATPVRGRGETQY
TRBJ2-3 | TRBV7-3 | ASSFSDSFTDTQY
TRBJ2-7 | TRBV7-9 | ASSSQESYEQY
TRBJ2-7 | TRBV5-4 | ASSKTKMTGGRYEQY
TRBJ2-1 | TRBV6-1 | ASKAGNYNEQF
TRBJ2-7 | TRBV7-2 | ASSELGPPGHEQY
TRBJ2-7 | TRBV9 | ASSFRDRGLYEQY
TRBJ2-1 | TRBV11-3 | ASSLGGSYNEQF
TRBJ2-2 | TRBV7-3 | ASSSTGRELF
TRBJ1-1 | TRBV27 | ASSFIWGRNTEAF
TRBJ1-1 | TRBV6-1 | ASSDQGRSEAF
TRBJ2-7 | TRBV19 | ASSYGGQGYPYEQY
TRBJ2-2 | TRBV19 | ASSLAGPGTGELF
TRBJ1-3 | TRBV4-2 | ASSQGERDTIY
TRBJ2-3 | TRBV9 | ASSPLDRGHADTQY
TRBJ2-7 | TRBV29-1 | SVGEQY